The clone carrying this T cell receptor beta chain was recorded a few times. The antigen is undetermined. A junction end diverges from the germline sequence, so it may reflect a read error. The data were taken from a study of Graves' ophthalmopathy and Graves' hyperthyroidism. Study-level background: Peripheral blood was collected at initial diagnosis, before any treatment.

The V gene's germline CDR1 is KGHDR and CDR2 SFDVKD. The CDR3 runs 15 residues. Findings of the study overall: Thyroid clonotypes that were expanded above 0.001 frequency mostly also appeared in blood.

RNA served as the template for amplifying TCR beta CDR3 regions. First-round RT-PCR employed HTBI primers, with a second-round multiplex PCR after it. TCRdb re-called the multiplex PCR reads with MiXCR, one entry per CDR3 protein. Of about 740,000 distinct CDR3 sequences in the sample, 35% to 50% were seen once. The study excluded patients with other autoimmune diseases, uncontrolled infections, pregnancy or lactation. This TCR came from an adult man with Graves' ophthalmopathy. This rearrangement joins TRBV24-1 to TRBJ1-5; no reliable D call. Sequencing was done on a sample of peripheral blood. The CDR3 bases are TGTGCCAGCAGTAACGCCGGGTTAGGCAATCAGCCCCAGCATTTT. Translating it yields CASSNAGLGNQPQHF.